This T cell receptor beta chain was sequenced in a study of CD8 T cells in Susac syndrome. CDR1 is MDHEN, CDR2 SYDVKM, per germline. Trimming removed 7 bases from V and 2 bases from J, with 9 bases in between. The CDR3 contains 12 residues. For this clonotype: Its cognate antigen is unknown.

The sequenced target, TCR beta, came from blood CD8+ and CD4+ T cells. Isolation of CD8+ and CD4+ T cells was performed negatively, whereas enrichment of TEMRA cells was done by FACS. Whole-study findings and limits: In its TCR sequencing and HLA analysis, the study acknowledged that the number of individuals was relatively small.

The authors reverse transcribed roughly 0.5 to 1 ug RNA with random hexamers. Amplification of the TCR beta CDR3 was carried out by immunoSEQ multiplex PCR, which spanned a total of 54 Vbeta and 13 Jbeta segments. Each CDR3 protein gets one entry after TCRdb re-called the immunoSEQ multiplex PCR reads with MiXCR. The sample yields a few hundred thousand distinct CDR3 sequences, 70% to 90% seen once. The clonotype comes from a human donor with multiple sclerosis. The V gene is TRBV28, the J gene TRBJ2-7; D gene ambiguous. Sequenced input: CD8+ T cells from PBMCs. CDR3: CASNITPYEQYF. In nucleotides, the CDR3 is TGTGCCAGCAACATCACTCCCTACGAGCAGTACTTC. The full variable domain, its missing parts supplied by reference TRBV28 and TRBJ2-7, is DVKVTQSSRYLVKRTGEKVFLECVQDMDHENMFWYRQDPGLGLRLIYFSYDVKMKEKGDIPEGYSVSREKKERFSLILESASTNQTSMYLCASNITPYEQYFGPGTRLTVT.